This TCR beta chain was identified in a study of cytomegalovirus exposure and HLA in healthy donors. 60 Vbeta and 13 Jbeta primers were used in PCR. TCRdb keeps only in-frame clones here, not all; method: immunoSEQ multiplex PCR. The data contain approximately 150,000 clones, 65% to 70% of them singletons. Whole-study findings and limits: With DRB1 most and HLA-C fewest, TCR association rates differed between HLA loci in a later analysis.

CDR3 length equals 13 residues. In germline, CDR1 is SGHTA, CDR2 FQGTGA. With 4 bases removed from V and 2 bases from J, the gap between germline ends came to 9 bases. A remark on this clone: No antigen is known for it.

The chain joins TRBV7-3 to TRBJ2-7; D is unresolved. The TCR originated in a man aged 25 to 45 in good health and CMV-seropositive. Sequencing was carried out using PBMCs. CDR3: CASSSGSTYEQYF. CDR3 nucleotide sequence: TGTGCCAGCAGCTCCGGGTCTACCTACGAGCAGTACTTC.